A single sample is the source of the 3 T cell receptor beta chains below, sequenced in a study of memory CD8 T cells in hepatitis C reinfection. Assay used: immunoSEQ multiplex PCR; TCRdb lists only in-frame clones, some missing. Among approximately 6,300 clones listed, around 91% were seen once. The time point here: pre-reinfection, 55 to 20 weeks before reinfection detection. No in vitro expansion preceded TCR sequencing of the sorted cells. The sequenced sample was naive CD8+ T cells sorted from blood. The receptors were gathered from a man aged 45-65 years with hepatitis C virus infection.

This chain uses TRBV21-1 with TRBJ2-5; TRBD2, the D gene given by the table, was not confirmed from the DNA. The assigned J gene may be wrong: the sequence end matches TRBJ2-7 better. TRBV21-1 constitutes a pseudogene. This CDR3 region has 17 residues. The CDR3 DNA reads TGTGCCAGCAGAATCAAAAAACTAGCGTCCAGCTCCTACGAGCAGTACTTC. Translating gives CASRIKKLASSSYEQYF.

The chain uses TRBV5-4 and TRBJ1-1; D ambiguous. V was pared by 0 bases and J by 6 bases, with 9 bases between. The CDR3 is made up of 13 amino acids. CDR1 is SGHNT and CDR2 is YYREEE in the germline V gene (reference sequence). The CDR3, as DNA: TGTGCCAGCAGCTTGGCCGGTAGCTCTGAAGCTTTCTTT. Its translation: CASSLAGSSEAFF.

The V call is TRBV18, the J call TRBJ1-5; 9 nucleotides match TRBD1. V shed 3 bases and J 6 bases; nucleotides not matched to a gene: 3. CDR3 length: 14 amino acids. Germline assignment: CDR1 KGHSH and CDR2 LQKENI. CDR3 in DNA: TGTGCCAGCTCACCGGGACAGGGAGGTCAGCCCCAGCATTTT. This gives the protein CASSPGQGGQPQHF.